The clone carrying this T cell receptor (beta chain) was seen a few times. The target antigen is unknown. This entry comes from a study of T-cell memory formation after mild COVID-19. About the study: The two donors had largely donor-specific TCR clusters.

Study-wide results and limits: Mainly CM and EM harbored the contracting CD4+ clones; mainly EMRA harbored the CD8+ ones. Among clones peaking at day 37 in the second wave, SARS-CoV-2 specificity remained unconfirmed. Researchers found some responding clones in pre-infection memory, a sign that cross-reactive memory joined.

TCRdb independently ran MiXCR on the 5' RACE reads; one entry per CDR3 protein. The sample holds 500,000 to 600,000 distinct CDR3 sequences; approximately 18% are singletons and the top ten take 12%. This receptor was taken from an adult woman who had mild COVID-19 (a few samples of this study predate the infection). Cell type and time point are not known. Sequenced material: PBMCs or a T cell subset sorted from them (not recorded which).

This CDR3 is CASSQGILAGGSNTGELFF. The DNA of the CDR3 is TGCGCCAGCAGCCAAGGAATCCTAGCGGGAGGATCGAACACCGGGGAGCTGTTTTTT. The V gene is TRBV4-3, the J gene TRBJ2-2, with TRBD2 matching over 11 bases. Unmatched junction bases numbered 7, after V lost 1 base and J lost 0 bases. Looked up from germline, CDR1 is LGHNA and CDR2 is YSLEER. This CDR3 region has 19 residues.